These 22 T cell receptor beta chains originate from one sample sequenced in a study of radiation and T cells in renal cell carcinoma. Produced via immunoSEQ multiplex PCR; TCRdb's table is partial and in-frame only. Among about 95,000 clones listed, 80% to 90% were seen once. Described time point: baseline pretreatment blood. Treatment meaning: 15 Gy SBRT to primary tumor, nephrectomy 4 weeks later. The specimen was blood, collected from a patient whose treatment included radiotherapy and nephrectomy. These receptors all come from a man aged 45 to 65 with renal cell carcinoma.

This clone turned up a few times. This sequence joins TRBV9 and TRBJ1-2, with 10 bases identical to TRBD1. CDR3 length: 14 amino acids. The V and J ends lost 0 bases and 7 bases, in that order; junction bases with no gene match: 3. From germline, CDR1 is SGDLS and CDR2 YYNGEE. The CDR3 DNA sequence: TGTGCCAGCAGCGTAGAGGACAGGGGGTTTGGCTACACCTTC. This gives the protein CASSVEDRGFGYTF.

The rearrangement uses TRBV5-1 and TRBJ2-1; TRBD2 aligns across 13 bases. The CDR3 extends over 16 amino acids. In germline, CDR1 is SGHRS, CDR2 YFSETQ. The J segment lost 8 bases and the V segment lost 3 bases, leaving 8 bases of the junction unmatched. CDR3 region: CASSYRTSGSGDEQFF. The CDR3 DNA follows: TGCGCCAGCAGCTACCGGACTAGCGGGAGTGGAGATGAGCAGTTCTTC.

This clone has just one count. The chain is built from TRBV5-1 and TRBJ2-4; a possible D gene is TRBD1 (5 bases). Trimming left V 4 bases short and J 2 bases short, with 19 bases between. CDR3 length: 17 residues. Germline lookup yields CDR1 SGHRS and CDR2 YFSETQ. The CDR3 loop reads CASSRGTGAVTKNIQYF. The DNA of the CDR3 is TGCGCCAGCAGCAGGGGCACCGGTGCTGTGACCAAAAACATTCAGTACTTC. The full variable domain, completed using reference TRBV5-1 and TRBJ2-4, is KAGVTQTPRYLIKTRGQQVTLSCSPISGHRSVSWYQQTPGQGLQFLFEYFSETQRNKGNFPGRFSGRQFSNSRSEMNVSTLELGDSALYLCASSRGTGAVTKNIQYFGAGTRLSVL.

The rearrangement uses TRBV7-9 and TRBJ2-7; D remains ambiguous. CDR1 and CDR2 from the germline V gene are SEHNR and FQNEAQ (reference sequence). The ends were cut back, 5 bases at V and 7 bases at J, with 15 bases in the middle. This CDR3 comprises 13 residues. CDR3 loop: CASSPRVPWEQYF. The CDR3 DNA sequence: TGTGCCAGCAGCCCAAGGGTCCCCTGGGAGCAGTACTTC.

This clone appeared a single time. This chain joins TRBV7-3 and TRBJ2-3; 9 bases match TRBD2. V was clipped by 3 bases and J by 9 bases; unmatched bases: 4. The CDR3 has 13 residues. From germline, CDR1 is SGHTA and CDR2 FQGTGA. CDR3 loop: CASSLGLAETQYF. The CDR3 nucleotides are TGTGCCAGCAGCTTGGGACTAGCCGAAACGCAGTATTTT.

This clone showed up just a few times. This chain connects TRBV25-1 to TRBJ1-1; D remains unclear. Between the trimmed V and J ends, which lost 1 base and 12 bases, there was a span of 18 bases. Germline assignment: CDR1 MGHDK and CDR2 SYGVNS. The CDR3 totals 14 residues. The DNA for the CDR3 is TGTGCCAGCAGTGAATCCGGATCTGCGGTGATACCTTTCTTT. Translation: CASSESGSAVIPFF.

The chain has TRBV2 and TRBJ2-5; no clear D. Germline V gives CDR1 SNHLY, CDR2 FYNNEI. This CDR3 has 12 residues. Deletions cut 6 bases from V and 5 bases from J, with 10 bases between. CDR3 residues: CASRNQRETQYF. DNA of the CDR3: TGTGCCAGCAGAAACCAAAGGGAGACCCAGTACTTC.

To note about this clone: Relative to the germline gene, one junction end is altered; a read error may explain this. The chain couples TRBV7-2 to TRBJ2-5; D ambiguous. The germline gives CDR1 SGHTA, CDR2 FQGNSA. This CDR3 is 11 amino acids long. The CDR3 nucleotides read TGTGCCACCAGCTTAAAAGAGACCCAGTACTTC. It codes for CATSLKETQYF. The full variable domain, its missing parts supplied by reference TRBV7-2 and TRBJ2-5, is GAGVSQSPSNKVTEKGKDVELRCDPISGHTALYWYRQSLGQGLEFLIYFQGNSAPDKSGLPSDRFSAERTGGSVSTLTIQRTQQEDSAVYLCATSLKETQYFGPGTRLLVL.

About this clone: Sequence at one end of the junction differs from germline and may be a read error. The chain has TRBV7-9 and TRBJ1-2; no firm D call. Per germline, CDR1 SEHNR and CDR2 FQNEAQ (reference sequence). This CDR3 has 11 residues. CDR3 sequence (DNA): TGTGCCAGCAGCTTAGCGCGGAATATCGCGTTC. Its translation is CASSLARNIAF.

The genes are TRBV6-5 and TRBJ2-1, with a tentative D call TRBD1 (6 bases). The CDR3 loop spans 15 amino acids. The germline CDR1 and CDR2 sequences are MNHEY and SVGAGI. The V and J ends lost 4 bases and 3 bases respectively, with 13 bases between them. CDR3 loop: CASSSLTGLYNEQFF. In nucleotides, the CDR3 is TGTGCCAGCAGTTCGTTGACAGGTCTCTACAATGAGCAGTTCTTC.

This chain connects TRBV6-4 to TRBJ2-3; 7 bases fit TRBD2. The CDR3 length is 15 residues. The V gene's germline CDR1 is MRHNA and CDR2 SNTAGT. V dropped 5 bases and J dropped 0; count of bases not matched to a gene: 5. Written as DNA, the CDR3 is TGTGCCAGCAGTCGGGAGGCCGAAAGCACAGATACGCAGTATTTT. This sequence encodes CASSREAESTDTQYF.

The chain joins TRBV7-8 to TRBJ2-5, with D unclear. Per the germline V gene, CDR1 is SGHVS and CDR2 is FQNEAQ. V dropped 2 bases and J dropped 4 bases, with 14 bases sitting between them. This CDR3 is 15 amino acids long. CDR3 bases: TGTGCCAGCAGCTTAAGGAAAGGGCGAGGAGAGACCCAGTACTTC. It yields the protein CASSLRKGRGETQYF.

The chain recombines TRBV7-6 with TRBJ1-1; D ambiguous. Per the germline V gene, CDR1 is SGHVS and CDR2 is FNYEAQ. The CDR3 runs 14 residues. Trimming took off 1 base at V and 0 bases at J, with 6 bases between the two ends. CDR3 sequence: CASSLGQLNTEAFF. The CDR3 DNA is TGTGCCAGCAGCTTAGGCCAATTGAACACTGAAGCTTTCTTT. The full variable domain, completed using reference TRBV7-6 and TRBJ1-1, is GAGVSQSPRYKVTKRGQDVALRCDPISGHVSLYWYRQALGQGPEFLTYFNYEAQQDKSGLPNDRFSAERPEGSISTLTIQRTEQRDSAMYRCASSLGQLNTEAFFGQGTRLTVV.

The genes are TRBV18 and TRBJ2-5; possibly TRBD1 or TRBD2 for D (6 bases each). The V gene lost 6 bases and the J gene lost 5 bases, with 22 bases spanning the gap. The V gene's germline CDR1 is KGHSH and CDR2 LQKENI. The CDR3 runs 16 residues. The CDR3 coding sequence is TGTGCCAGCTCGATGGGGCCCGGGGGCACCGAGGAGACCCAGTACTTC. Encoded protein: CASSMGPGGTEETQYF.

The chain has TRBV7-2 and TRBJ1-3; D is unclear. CDR1 is SGHTA, CDR2 FQGNSA, per germline. This CDR3 spans 14 amino acids. The ends were cut back, 4 bases at V and 0 bases at J, with 7 bases in the middle. This CDR3 is CASSSPSSGNTIYF. Written as DNA, the CDR3 is TGTGCCAGCAGCTCCCCCTCCTCTGGAAACACCATATATTTT. Full variable domain (rest looked up from reference TRBV7-2 and TRBJ1-3): GAGVSQSPSNKVTEKGKDVELRCDPISGHTALYWYRQSLGQGLEFLIYFQGNSAPDKSGLPSDRFSAERTGGSVSTLTIQRTQQEDSAVYLCASSSPSSGNTIYFGEGSWLTVV.

The chain links TRBV7-2 to TRBJ2-2, with D maybe TRBD1 (5 bases). The CDR3 has 15 amino acids. Germline values: CDR1 SGHTA, CDR2 FQGNSA. The V and J ends lost 6 bases and 6 bases respectively, with 17 bases between them. The CDR3 bases are TGTGCCAGCAGACACCCAGGGATAACGGCCGGGGAGCTGTTTTTT. Translated: CASRHPGITAGELFF.

This sequence joins TRBV12-5 and TRBJ1-1; D remains unclear. Deletions cut 6 bases from V and 1 base from J, with 12 bases between. CDR1 is LGHNT, CDR2 FRNRAP, per germline. This CDR3 region has 14 residues. The CDR3: CASGRWVSNTEAFF. The CDR3 region has the DNA TGTGCTAGTGGAAGATGGGTCTCGAACACTGAAGCTTTCTTT.

This chain links TRBV7-2 with TRBJ2-1; D may match TRBD1 or TRBD2 (5 bases each). Trimming pared 0 bases from V and 9 bases from J, leaving 6 bases between. In germline, CDR1 is SGHTA, CDR2 FQGNSA. The CDR3 totals 12 residues. CDR3 amino acids: CASSLAGTEQFF. The CDR3 coding sequence is TGTGCCAGCAGCTTAGCCGGGACTGAGCAGTTCTTC.

The rearrangement links TRBV28 to TRBJ2-5; 8 bases align to TRBD1. Germline CDR1 reads MDHEN; CDR2 reads SYDVKM. V was pared by 4 bases and J by 5 bases, with 3 bases of the junction left unmatched. The CDR3 runs 13 residues. CDR3: CASSSGQGETQYF. The CDR3 DNA is TGTGCCAGCAGTTCAGGACAGGGCGAGACCCAGTACTTC.

The chain couples TRBV4-1 to TRBJ1-6; 7 positions match TRBD1. The CDR3 totals 19 residues. Unmatched junction bases numbered 8, after V lost 0 bases and J lost 0 bases. Germline loops: CDR1 MGHRA, CDR2 YSYEKL. CDR3 coding DNA: TGCGCCAGCAGCCAAGAAGTCGCGACAGGGAGCTCCTATAATTCACCCCTCCACTTT. This codes for CASSQEVATGSSYNSPLHF.

This chain links TRBV7-8 with TRBJ1-2; 7 bases match TRBD1. J gave up 2 bases and V 4 bases, and 7 bases lay outside the gene matches. This CDR3 has 15 residues. Per the germline V gene, CDR1 is SGHVS and CDR2 is FQNEAQ. CDR3 in DNA: TGTGCCAGCAGCTCCTGGGACAGAACCAACTATGGCTACACCTTC. Translating it yields CASSSWDRTNYGYTF. The complete variable domain, with remaining parts taken from reference TRBV7-8 and TRBJ1-2, reads GAGVSQSPRYKVAKRGQDVALRCDPISGHVSLFWYQQALGQGPEFLTYFQNEAQLDKSGLPSDRFFAERPEGSVSTLKIQRTQQEDSAVYLCASSSWDRTNYGYTFGSGTRLTVV.

This clone ranks as medium-sized (0.01 to 0.1%). The chain couples TRBV5-1 to TRBJ1-1; D gene unclear. Trimming stripped 4 bases from V and 8 bases from J, with 9 bases between. This CDR3 is built from 11 residues. From germline, CDR1 is SGHRS and CDR2 YFSETQ. The CDR3 coding sequence is TGCGCCAGCAGCGCTGCAACAGAAGCTTTCTTT. Translating it yields CASSAATEAFF.